These 26 T cell receptor beta chains came from one sample sequenced in a study of blood T cell repertoires in COVID-19. The data were produced by immunoSEQ multiplex PCR, yet TCRdb's version contains in-frame clones alone and is incomplete. The sample carries approximately 70,000 clones, 79% recorded once. Sequenced: peripheral blood. Receptors originate from a woman at least 80 years old with active or convalescent COVID-19.

The V and J genes are TRBV2 and TRBJ1-2, with D possibly TRBD1 on 5 matching bases. The CDR3 is 15 amino acids. V lost 5 bases, J lost 0 bases, and 13 bases lay in between. CDR1 and CDR2 (germline): SNHLY, FYNNEI. CDR3 in DNA: TGTGCCAGCAGTAGGAGTGGGGGGGCTAACTATGGCTACACCTTC. This gives the protein CASSRSGGANYGYTF.

This rearrangement joins TRBV5-1 to TRBJ1-1; 10 bases are a match to TRBD1. Germline lookup yields CDR1 SGHRS and CDR2 YFSETQ. The CDR3 is 18 amino acids. Losses at the gene ends were 4 bases for V and 1 base for J; bases not matched to a gene: 13. The CDR3: CASSPTDRGDIRNTEAFF. The CDR3 nucleotides are TGCGCCAGCAGCCCGACGGACAGGGGGGATATTAGGAACACTGAAGCTTTCTTT.

The V call is TRBV6-4, the J call TRBJ1-2; D perhaps matches TRBD1 (6 bases). Germline V gene sequence: CDR1 MRHNA, CDR2 SNTAGT. The V end was cut by 3 bases, the J end by 2 bases, with 7 bases between. The CDR3 contains 13 residues. CDR3 loop: CASSDRGNYGYTF. Here the CDR3 DNA reads TGTGCCAGCAGTGATAGGGGGAACTATGGCTACACCTTC.

This chain uses TRBV5-1 with TRBJ1-2, with a possible D match to TRBD1 (5 bases). CDR1 is SGHRS and CDR2 is YFSETQ in the germline V gene. The CDR3 has 13 amino acids. Trimming left V 4 bases short and J 4 bases short, with 11 bases between. The CDR3 DNA follows: TGCGCCAGCAGCCTAGACAGCCGCTATGGCTACACCTTC. It yields the protein CASSLDSRYGYTF.

The chain is built from TRBV7-2 and TRBJ2-2; D not resolved. The CDR3 contains 15 residues. The V end was cut by 3 bases, the J end by 1 base, with 9 bases between. Germline loops: CDR1 SGHTA, CDR2 FQGNSA. The CDR3 sequence: CASSLRLMNTGELFF. The CDR3 nucleotides are TGTGCCAGCAGCTTGAGGCTAATGAACACCGGGGAGCTGTTTTTT. Complete variable domain (other parts from reference TRBV7-2 and TRBJ2-2): GAGVSQSPSNKVTEKGKDVELRCDPISGHTALYWYRQSLGQGLEFLIYFQGNSAPDKSGLPSDRFSAERTGGSVSTLTIQRTQQEDSAVYLCASSLRLMNTGELFFGEGSRLTVL.

The chain has TRBV6-5 and TRBJ2-7; weak D call: TRBD2 (6 bases). Trimming removed 7 bases at V and 0 bases at J, with 16 bases between. Germline lookup yields CDR1 MNHEY and CDR2 SVGAGI. This CDR3 has 15 amino acids. CDR3 region: CASITRGSGSYEQYF. CDR3 DNA: TGTGCCAGCATCACCCGGGGTAGCGGCTCCTACGAGCAGTACTTC.

A word on this clone: One end of the junction is discordant with germline, which a read error may explain. The CDR3 region has the DNA TGTGCCAGCCGTTTAGCGGGAGGGTACTACAATGAGCAGTTCTTC. Amino acids: CASRLAGGYYNEQFF. The chain combines TRBV28 with TRBJ2-1; 11 bases align to TRBD2. The CDR3 runs 15 residues. Germline CDR1 is MDHEN and CDR2 is SYDVKM.

CDR3 in DNA: TGTGCCAGCAGGTTAGCGGGAGCATTACACGGGGAGCTGTTTTTT. It specifies CASRLAGALHGELFF. This chain uses TRBV5-4 with TRBJ2-2; 9 nucleotides line up with TRBD2. In germline, CDR1 is SGHNT, CDR2 YYREEE (reference sequence). The V gene end was trimmed by 5 bases and the J gene end by 7 bases; junction bases not matched to a gene: 9. This CDR3 spans 15 amino acids.

This chain joins TRBV29-1 and TRBJ2-1, with TRBD1 matching 8 bases. J lost 0 bases, V lost 1 base, and 8 bases had no gene match. The germline V gene has CDR1 SQVTM and CDR2 ANQGSEA. This CDR3 is built from 17 residues. CDR3 sequence (DNA): TGCAGCGTTGAAGTTTGGACAGGGAGAAGCTCCTACAATGAGCAGTTCTTC. It yields the protein CSVEVWTGRSSYNEQFF.

This clone was seen a single time. The chain joins TRBV30 to TRBJ1-3; no firm D call. Germline CDR1 reads GTSNPN; CDR2 reads SVGIG (reference sequence). Trimming took off 3 bases at V and 0 bases at J, with 12 bases between the two ends. The CDR3 has 15 residues. The CDR3, as DNA: TGTGCCTGGAGAAGGCACCCTAGCTCTGGAAACACCATATATTTT. Its translation is CAWRRHPSSGNTIYF.

There are a few counts of this clone. The CDR3 region is CASSENGQSPYGYTF. CDR3 coding DNA: TGCGCCAGCAGTGAAAACGGACAGTCCCCCTATGGCTACACCTTC. The chain has TRBV10-2 and TRBJ1-2; tentatively, D is TRBD1 (6 bases). The V gene's germline CDR1 is WSHSY and CDR2 SAAADI. The CDR3 runs to 15 residues. The V and J ends lost 3 bases and 4 bases respectively, with 15 bases between them.

The chain has TRBV9 and TRBJ1-1; D is undetermined. This CDR3 is built from 13 residues. Trimming stripped 0 bases from V and 1 base from J, with 4 bases between. CDR1 SGDLS and CDR2 YYNGEE come from the germline V gene. CDR3 loop: CASSVAGNTEAFF. CDR3 DNA sequence: TGTGCCAGCAGCGTAGCAGGGAACACTGAAGCTTTCTTT.

This clone was counted a few times. The chain recombines TRBV2 with TRBJ2-1; D might be TRBD1 (5 bases). The germline V gene has CDR1 SNHLY and CDR2 FYNNEI. The CDR3 runs 15 residues. Trimming cost V 9 bases and J 8 bases, with 23 bases left between them. CDR3 loop: CASTLLGPWGDEQFF. Here the CDR3 DNA reads TGTGCCAGTACCCTCCTCGGTCCCTGGGGCGATGAGCAGTTCTTC.

V gene TRBV4-3 combines with J gene TRBJ2-1; TRBD2 aligns across 10 bases. Germline V lookup: CDR1 LGHNA, CDR2 YSLEER. V gave up 1 base and J gave up 4 bases; unmatched junction bases: 10. The CDR3 is 18 amino acids. For the CDR3, the DNA is TGCGCCAGCAGCCAAGGGTTGCTAGCGGGAGTAGGGTACAATGAGCAGTTCTTC. It specifies CASSQGLLAGVGYNEQFF.

The chain joins TRBV7-8 to TRBJ2-7, with TRBD2 matching 8 bases. V gave up 1 base and J gave up 4 bases; unmatched junction bases: 3. The V gene's germline CDR1 is SGHVS and CDR2 FQNEAQ. CDR3 length equals 14 residues. The DNA of the CDR3 is TGTGCCAGCAGCTTAGTCGGGGGGGCATACGAGCAGTACTTC. Amino acids: CASSLVGGAYEQYF.

The chain uses TRBV3-1 (or the pseudogene TRBV3-2) and TRBJ2-7; 8 bases are shared with TRBD1. CDR1 and CDR2 from the germline V gene are LGHDT and YNNKEL (reference sequence). CDR3 length: 14 amino acids. V trimming: 1 base; J trimming: 3 bases; junction bases outside the gene matches: 2. The CDR3 sequence is CASSQVGQGYEQYF. For the CDR3, the DNA is TGTGCCAGCAGCCAAGTAGGACAGGGCTACGAGCAGTACTTC.

This clone has a handful of counts. The J gene is TRBJ1-6, the V gene TRBV5-1, with D possibly being TRBD1 (5 bases). The CDR3 extends over 17 amino acids. Germline V gene sequence: CDR1 SGHRS, CDR2 YFSETQ. V dropped 0 bases and J dropped 9 bases, with 19 bases sitting between them. The CDR3 nucleotides read TGCGCCAGCAGCTTGGCCGGGCAGGGCTGGGCCACTTCACCCCTCCACTTT. Translation gives CASSLAGQGWATSPLHF.

The genes are TRBV5-1 and TRBJ2-5; unclear D gene. V was clipped by 4 bases and J by 5 bases, with 15 bases between them. This CDR3 contains 14 residues. In germline, CDR1 is SGHRS, CDR2 YFSETQ. The CDR3 sequence is CASSLEWVGETQYF. In nucleotides, the CDR3 is TGCGCCAGCAGCCTGGAATGGGTCGGGGAGACCCAGTACTTC.

The V call is TRBV6-5, the J call TRBJ2-2; TRBD1 matches at 7 bases. The CDR3 loop spans 16 amino acids. Per germline, CDR1 MNHEY and CDR2 SVGAGI. Trimming removed 0 bases from V and 8 bases from J; junction bases left unmatched: 9. The CDR3 loop is CASSYSGQTGAGELFF. Here the CDR3 DNA reads TGTGCCAGCAGTTACTCGGGGCAAACAGGGGCTGGGGAGCTGTTTTTT.

This rearrangement joins TRBV5-1 to TRBJ2-1, with D perhaps TRBD1 (5 bases). The CDR3 runs to 14 residues. Germline CDR1 is SGHRS and CDR2 is YFSETQ. Deletions cut 0 bases from V and 8 bases from J, with 12 bases between. CDR3 sequence (DNA): TGCGCCAGCAGCTTGGGGACATTCGGCTATGAGCAGTTCTTC. Protein product: CASSLGTFGYEQFF.

This chain uses TRBV6-2 or TRBV6-3 with TRBJ2-7; the match to TRBD1 covers 9 bases. The CDR3 is made up of 15 amino acids. Germline V gene lookup returns CDR1 MNHEY and CDR2 SVGEGT. The ends lost 0 bases at V and 6 bases at J; junction bases unmatched: 6. In DNA form, the CDR3 reads TGTGCCAGCAGTTACTCGGCACAGGGGGCATCCGAGCAGTACTTC. It yields the protein CASSYSAQGASEQYF.

This chain links TRBV19 with TRBJ2-3; 15 positions agree with TRBD2. The CDR3 consists of 19 residues. Germline CDR1 and CDR2: LNHDA and SQIVND (reference sequence). Trimming took 5 bases from V and 5 from J; bases not matched to a gene: 14. Here the CDR3 reads CASSARTSGGGSTKDTQYF. The CDR3 DNA reads TGTGCCAGTAGTGCCCGGACTAGCGGGGGGGGCTCTACAAAAGATACGCAGTATTTT.

This chain connects TRBV3-1 (or the pseudogene TRBV3-2) to TRBJ2-1; 10 bases match TRBD2. The CDR3 spans 16 residues. The V segment lost 2 bases and the J segment 2 bases; nucleotides outside the gene matches: 3. CDR1 is LGHDT, CDR2 YNNKEL, per germline (reference sequence). CDR3 DNA sequence: TGTGCCAGCAGCCAACCCGGGACTAGCGCCTACAATGAGCAGTTCTTC. Its translation is CASSQPGTSAYNEQFF.

This clone has a count of ten or more. J is TRBJ2-3 and V is TRBV9; 9 bases line up with TRBD1. Unmatched junction bases numbered 8, after V lost 2 bases and J lost 4 bases. This CDR3 contains 16 residues. Germline V gene sequence: CDR1 SGDLS, CDR2 YYNGEE. The CDR3 spells CASSVTGGEGADTQYF. The CDR3 bases are TGTGCCAGCAGCGTTACAGGGGGCGAGGGCGCAGATACGCAGTATTTT.

The chain employs TRBV5-1 and TRBJ2-2; maybe TRBD2 (5 bases). Germline V gene sequence: CDR1 SGHRS, CDR2 YFSETQ. The CDR3 is made up of 15 amino acids. V lost 0 bases and J 3 bases, leaving 9 bases between the germline ends. The CDR3 sequence: CASSLVTTYTGELFF. DNA of the CDR3: TGCGCCAGCAGCTTGGTGACTACCTACACCGGGGAGCTGTTTTTT.

This chain joins TRBV27 and TRBJ2-7, with 7 bases that match TRBD1. The CDR3 loop spans 14 amino acids. CDR1 is MNHEY, CDR2 SMNVEV, per germline (reference sequence). V trimming: 3 bases; J trimming: 2 bases; junction bases outside the gene matches: 4. For the CDR3, the DNA is TGTGCCAGCAGTTTTTGGGACAGACCCTACGAGCAGTACTTC. Translation gives CASSFWDRPYEQYF.